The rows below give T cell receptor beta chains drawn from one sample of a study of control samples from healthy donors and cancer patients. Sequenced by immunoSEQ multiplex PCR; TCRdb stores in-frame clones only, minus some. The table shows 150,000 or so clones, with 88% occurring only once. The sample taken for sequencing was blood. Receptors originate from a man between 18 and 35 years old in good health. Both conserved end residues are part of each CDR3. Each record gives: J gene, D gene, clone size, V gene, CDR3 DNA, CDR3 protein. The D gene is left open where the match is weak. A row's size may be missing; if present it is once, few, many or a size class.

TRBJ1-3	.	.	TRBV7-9	TGTGCCAGCAGCTTAGCTACCGTCGGGACATCTGGAAACACCATATATTTT	CASSLATVGTSGNTIYF
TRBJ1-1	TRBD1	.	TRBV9	TGTGCCAGCAGAGATTTGACAGGGGGCGAAGGCACTGAAGCTTTCTTT	CASRDLTGGEGTEAFF
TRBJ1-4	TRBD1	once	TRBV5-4	TGTGCCAGCAGCGAGACAGGGGTGGGAGAAAAACTGTTTTTT	CASSETGVGEKLFF
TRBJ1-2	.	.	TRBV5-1	TGCGCCAGCAGCAGGGATCCCGGAGATGGCTACACCTTC	CASSRDPGDGYTF
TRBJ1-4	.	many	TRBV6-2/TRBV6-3	TGTGCCAGCAGTCATTACAGGCGCTCTAATGAAAAACTGTTTTTT	CASSHYRRSNEKLFF
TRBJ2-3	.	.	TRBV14	TGTGCCAGCAGCCAAGGAGGGACGGCGGTCGCAGATACGCAGTATTTT	CASSQGGTAVADTQYF
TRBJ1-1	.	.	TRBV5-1	TGCGCCAGCAGCTTGGGCCAGGGTTCGGATGAAGCTTTCTTT	CASSLGQGSDEAFF
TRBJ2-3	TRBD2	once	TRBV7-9	TGTGCCAGCAGCTTTATAGAGCGGGGGGGCGAGTATTTT	CASSFIERGGEYF
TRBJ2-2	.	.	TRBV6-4	TGTGCCAGCAGTGACTCGACCACCGGGGAGCTGTTTTTT	CASSDSTTGELFF
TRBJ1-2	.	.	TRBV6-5	TGTGCCAGCAGTAGAGGGGTTGACTATGGCTACACCTTC	CASSRGVDYGYTF
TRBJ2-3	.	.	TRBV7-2	TGTGCCTCCTCCCACCCAGTGAGCACAGATACGCAGTATTTT	CASSHPVSTDTQYF
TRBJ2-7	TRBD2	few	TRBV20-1	TGCAGTGCTAGTTCTCCTAGCGGGGCCTACGAGCAGTACTTC	CSASSPSGAYEQYF
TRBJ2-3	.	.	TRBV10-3	TGTGCCATCAGTGAGGGACCCGAGGTCTCAGATACGCAGTATTTT	CAISEGPEVSDTQYF
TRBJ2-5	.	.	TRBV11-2	TGTGCCAGCAGCCCCCCCCAAGAGACCCAGTACTTC	CASSPPQETQYF
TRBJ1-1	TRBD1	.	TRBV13	TGTGCCAGCAGCCCTACACCGGGACAGGCAATGCGTAACATGAACACTGAAGCTTTCTTT	CASSPTPGQAMRNMNTEAFF
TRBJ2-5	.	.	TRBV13	TGTGCCAGCAGCACACGGACAAGGATAGGGGCAGAGACCCAGTACTTC	CASSTRTRIGAETQYF
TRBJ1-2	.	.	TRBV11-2	TGTGCCAGCAGCTTAGATCAAGGGTTGAATGGCTACACCTTC	CASSLDQGLNGYTF
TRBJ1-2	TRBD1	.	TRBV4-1	TGCGCCAGCAGCCACCGACAGGGGAACGACTATGGCTACACCTTC	CASSHRQGNDYGYTF
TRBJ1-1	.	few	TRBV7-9	TGTGCCAGCAGCCCGAGGCTGACGGCTGAAGCTTTCTTT	CASSPRLTAEAFF
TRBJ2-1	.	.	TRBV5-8	TGTGCCAGCAGCTCGGACGAGTCCTACAATGAGCAGTTCTTC	CASSSDESYNEQFF
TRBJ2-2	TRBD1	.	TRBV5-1	TGCGCCAGCAGCTTGGGGTCAGGGGGCCCCGGGGAGCTGTTTTTT	CASSLGSGGPGELFF
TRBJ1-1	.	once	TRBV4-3	TGCGCCAGCAGCCAAGACCGGGGGTACACTGAAGCTTTCTTT	CASSQDRGYTEAFF
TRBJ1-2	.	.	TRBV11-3	TGTGCCAGCAGCTCGGGGTTACGCTACACCTTC	CASSSGLRYTF
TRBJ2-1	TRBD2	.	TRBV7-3	TGTGCCAGCAGCCCGAATCCGGGACTAGCGGTCGATGAGCAGTTCTTC	CASSPNPGLAVDEQFF
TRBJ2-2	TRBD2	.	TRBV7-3	TGTGCCAGCAGCCCGGGCCGGGACTATCTAACCGGGGAGCTGTTTTTT	CASSPGRDYLTGELFF